A single sample gave rise to the 28 T cell receptor beta chains below, sequenced in a study of blood T cell repertoires in COVID-19. Profiled with immunoSEQ multiplex PCR; TCRdb holds only in-frame clones, not every one. This sample carries approximately 190,000 clones, 88% of them seen once, and the ten largest clones take roughly 6.2%. The material sequenced was peripheral blood. The receptor source for this set is a middle-aged woman who had recovered from COVID-19.

The V and J genes are TRBV19 and TRBJ2-5; D might be TRBD1 (5 bases). There are 16 residues in the CDR3. Trimming cost V 2 bases and J 0 bases, with 13 bases left between them. Germline CDR1 reads LNHDA; CDR2 reads SQIVND (reference sequence). CDR3 DNA: TGTGCCAGTAGTATACGTAGGGGTCAAAACCAAGAGACCCAGTACTTC. Protein sequence: CASSIRRGQNQETQYF.

This clone was seen once. V gene TRBV14 combines with J gene TRBJ2-1, with a tentative D call TRBD1 (6 bases). The CDR3 loop spans 15 amino acids. The V gene's germline CDR1 is SGHDN and CDR2 FVKESK. The V end was cut by 1 base, the J end by 6 bases, with 13 bases between. The CDR3 loop is CASSQGARGFNEQFF. CDR3 nucleotides: TGTGCCAGCAGCCAAGGAGCCAGGGGCTTCAATGAGCAGTTCTTC.

This chain connects TRBV2 to TRBJ2-7, with D unclear. Trimming pared 7 bases from V and 2 bases from J, leaving 15 bases between. In germline, CDR1 is SNHLY, CDR2 FYNNEI. The CDR3 covers 14 residues. The CDR3 reads CASKDGLLAYEQYF. CDR3 DNA sequence: TGTGCCAGCAAGGATGGGCTTTTAGCCTACGAGCAGTACTTC.

The rearrangement joins TRBV7-6 to TRBJ2-7; 8 bases map to TRBD1. Germline values: CDR1 SGHVS, CDR2 FNYEAQ. The CDR3 runs to 15 residues. V shed 2 bases, J shed 0 bases, and the junction held 3 bases outside the gene matches. This CDR3 is CASSLTGGLSYEQYF. CDR3 coding DNA: TGTGCCAGCAGCTTAACAGGGGGTCTCTCCTACGAGCAGTACTTC. The entire variable domain, with the rest obtained from reference TRBV7-6 and TRBJ2-7, is as follows: GAGVSQSPRYKVTKRGQDVALRCDPISGHVSLYWYRQALGQGPEFLTYFNYEAQQDKSGLPNDRFSAERPEGSISTLTIQRTEQRDSAMYRCASSLTGGLSYEQYFGPGTRLTVT.

J is TRBJ2-3 and V is TRBV5-1, with 9 bases identical to TRBD1. The J segment lost 1 base and the V segment lost 0 bases, leaving 0 bases of the junction unmatched. This CDR3 region has 15 residues. Germline V gives CDR1 SGHRS, CDR2 YFSETQ. The CDR3 here is CASSLGTGGTDTQYF. CDR3 nucleotide sequence: TGCGCCAGCAGCTTGGGGACAGGGGGCACAGATACGCAGTATTTT.

V usage is TRBV12-3 or TRBV12-4 and J usage is TRBJ2-2; no firm D call. V was shortened by 7 bases and J by 4 bases, with 10 bases between the two germline ends. CDR3 length: 13 residues. CDR3 amino acids: CASTQVRTGELFF. The DNA of the CDR3 is TGTGCCAGCACCCAGGTCCGCACCGGGGAGCTGTTTTTT.

The chain is built from TRBV6-5 and TRBJ2-5, with D tentatively TRBD1 (6 bases). The CDR3 loop spans 15 amino acids. V lost 7 bases and J 4 bases, leaving 19 bases between the germline ends. CDR1 is MNHEY and CDR2 is SVGAGI in the germline V gene. The CDR3: CASTSQITGRETQYF. The DNA for the CDR3 is TGTGCCAGCACCTCCCAAATTACAGGGAGAGAGACCCAGTACTTC.

The chain is built from TRBV27 and TRBJ2-7; D perhaps matches TRBD2 (6 bases). The CDR3 contains 13 residues. CDR1 MNHEY and CDR2 SMNVEV come from the germline V gene (reference sequence). V lost 0 bases to trimming and J lost 7 bases, with 10 bases between them. For the CDR3, the DNA is TGTGCCAGCAGTTTATCGCGGGGTAGGGAGCAGTACTTC. Amino acid sequence: CASSLSRGREQYF.

V usage is TRBV6-2 or TRBV6-3 and J usage is TRBJ2-2; 8 bases line up with TRBD2. Germline trimming cut 2 bases from V and 3 bases from J; bases unmatched to any gene: 5. The germline gives CDR1 MNHEY, CDR2 SVGEGT. The CDR3 is 16 residues long. The CDR3 loop reads CASSYPGLAYTGELFF. The DNA for the CDR3 is TGTGCCAGCAGTTACCCCGGACTAGCATACACCGGGGAGCTGTTTTTT.

The CDR3 region is CAWETSGYTEAFF. As DNA, the CDR3 is TGTGCCTGGGAGACGTCAGGGTACACTGAAGCTTTCTTT. The gene calls are TRBV30 and TRBJ1-1; a weak D match, TRBD1 (5 bases). The CDR3 loop spans 13 amino acids. CDR1 GTSNPN and CDR2 SVGIG come from the germline V gene (reference sequence). V gave up 5 bases and J gave up 3 bases, with 13 bases separating them.

V gene TRBV2 combines with J gene TRBJ2-7, with 7 bases lining up with TRBD1. This CDR3 contains 14 residues. The germline gives CDR1 SNHLY, CDR2 FYNNEI. The V gene end was trimmed by 7 bases and the J gene end by 1 base; junction bases not matched to a gene: 7. In nucleotides, the CDR3 is TGTGCCAGCAATATTGGACAGGCGTCCTACGAGCAGTACTTC. Its translation: CASNIGQASYEQYF.

The CDR3 spells CASSPGHQNTEAFF. Written as DNA, the CDR3 is TGTGCCAGCAGCCCAGGACACCAGAACACTGAAGCTTTCTTT. V gene TRBV7-2 combines with J gene TRBJ1-1; D might be TRBD1 (5 bases). This CDR3 has 14 residues. Trimming removed 5 bases at V and 1 base at J, with 11 bases between. Germline loops: CDR1 SGHTA, CDR2 FQGNSA.

This clone came up once. The chain recombines TRBV15 with TRBJ2-1, with D tentatively TRBD2 (5 bases). V shed 0 bases and J shed 0 bases, with 12 bases lying between them. The CDR3 is 17 residues long. Germline CDR1 reads LNHNV; CDR2 reads YYDKDF (reference sequence). The CDR3 sequence: CATSRDVSASSYNEQFF. The CDR3 nucleotides are TGTGCCACCAGCAGAGATGTTAGCGCGAGCTCCTACAATGAGCAGTTCTTC. Based on the CDR3 plus reference TRBV15 and TRBJ2-1, the full variable domain is DAMVIQNPRYQVTQFGKPVTLSCSQTLNHNVMYWYQQKSSQAPKLLFHYYDKDFNNEADTPDNFQSRRPNTSFCFLDIRSPGLGDTAMYLCATSRDVSASSYNEQFFGPGTRLTVL.

The chain recombines TRBV24-1 with TRBJ2-1; 8 bases are a match to TRBD1. The CDR3 extends over 17 amino acids. Germline loops: CDR1 KGHDR, CDR2 SFDVKD. V dropped 4 bases and J dropped 7; count of bases not matched to a gene: 14. The CDR3 protein is CATSDPTQGGWGNEQFF. In DNA form, the CDR3 reads TGTGCCACCAGTGACCCTACACAGGGGGGCTGGGGGAATGAGCAGTTCTTC.

The gene calls are TRBV2 and TRBJ1-5; D uncertain. Germline V gene lookup returns CDR1 SNHLY and CDR2 FYNNEI. V lost 2 bases and J 3 bases, leaving 8 bases between the germline ends. The CDR3 covers 14 residues. CDR3 sequence (DNA): TGTGCCAGCAGTGAAAGACAAATCAATCAGCCCCAGCATTTT. Protein product: CASSERQINQPQHF.

J is TRBJ1-5 and V is TRBV7-2; 8 bases align to TRBD1. The V gene's germline CDR1 is SGHTA and CDR2 FQGNSA. Unmatched junction bases numbered 2, after V lost 2 bases and J lost 2 bases. This CDR3 contains 15 residues. For the CDR3, the DNA is TGTGCCAGCAGCTTAAAGGGACAGGGCAATCAGCCCCAGCATTTT. Translated, it gives CASSLKGQGNQPQHF.

The rearrangement uses TRBV18 and TRBJ1-5; no clear D gene. Germline-derived CDR1 and CDR2 are KGHSH and LQKENI. Trimming pared 6 bases from V and 4 bases from J, leaving 16 bases between. The CDR3 sequence is 15 residues long. The chain's CDR3 is CASSPKVQRNQPQHF. In nucleotides, the CDR3 is TGTGCCAGCTCTCCAAAAGTGCAGAGGAATCAGCCCCAGCATTTT.

This chain's CDR3 is CASSLEGGLSSTDTQYF. CDR3 bases: TGCGCCAGCAGCCTTGAAGGGGGTCTTAGTTCCACAGATACGCAGTATTTT. The V gene is TRBV4-3, the J gene TRBJ2-3; D perhaps matches TRBD1 (6 bases). Per the germline V gene, CDR1 is LGHNA and CDR2 is YSLEER. This CDR3 is 17 amino acids long. Trimming took 4 bases from V and 2 from J, leaving 19 bases between them.

V gene TRBV19 combines with J gene TRBJ2-1, with D perhaps matching TRBD2 (6 bases). V lost 7 bases and J lost 6, with 19 bases in between. The CDR3 is 15 amino acids. Per germline, CDR1 LNHDA and CDR2 SQIVND (reference sequence). CDR3 in DNA: TGTGCCAGTAAGTATAGCCCGGGAGCGGGCAATGAGCAGTTCTTC. As protein: CASKYSPGAGNEQFF.

The chain uses TRBV13 and TRBJ2-1, with TRBD2 matching over 8 bases. CDR1 PRHDT and CDR2 FYEKMQ come from the germline V gene (reference sequence). The CDR3 covers 15 residues. Unmatched junction bases numbered 6, after V lost 1 base and J lost 7 bases. DNA of the CDR3: TGTGCCAGCAGCTTAGTAACGGGAGGGCCGAATGAGCAGTTCTTC. Its protein product is CASSLVTGGPNEQFF.

The chain uses TRBV11-3 and TRBJ2-1; 8 nucleotides agree with TRBD2. This CDR3 has 14 residues. After removal of 1 base from V and 7 bases from J, the junction contained 3 bases not matched to a gene. Germline-derived CDR1 and CDR2 are SGHNT and YENEEA. The CDR3, as DNA: TGTGCCAGCAGCTTAGTATCTAGCGGGAATGAGCAGTTCTTC. Translating it yields CASSLVSSGNEQFF.

Only a few counts were recorded for this clone. V gene TRBV9 combines with J gene TRBJ2-2; 12 bases are a match to TRBD2. The CDR3 runs to 16 residues. CDR1 and CDR2 (germline): SGDLS, YYNGEE. V dropped 4 bases and J dropped 4; count of bases not matched to a gene: 5. The CDR3 reads CASSPGLAGLTGELFF. DNA of the CDR3: TGTGCCAGCAGCCCTGGACTAGCGGGACTCACCGGGGAGCTGTTTTTT.

The chain is built from TRBV6-5 and TRBJ1-1; D perhaps matches TRBD1 (5 bases). This CDR3 is built from 13 residues. Germline values: CDR1 MNHEY, CDR2 SVGAGI. The V end lost 7 bases, the J end lost 9 bases, and 18 bases lay between the germline ends. Here the CDR3 reads CASKPPGGRKAFF. DNA of the CDR3: TGTGCCAGCAAACCGCCTGGGGGGAGAAAAGCTTTCTTT.

The chain joins TRBV28 to TRBJ2-7, with a weak D call TRBD2 (7 bases). The CDR3 is 15 residues long. Germline-derived CDR1 and CDR2 are MDHEN and SYDVKM. The ends were cut back, 4 bases at V and 9 bases at J, with 22 bases in the middle. CDR3 region: CASSSEAGGPEGQYF. The CDR3 region has the DNA TGTGCCAGCAGTTCAGAGGCCGGGGGGCCCGAGGGGCAGTACTTC.

This clone was seen only once. This chain joins TRBV5-1 and TRBJ2-1, with D possibly matching TRBD2 (6 bases). From germline, CDR1 is SGHRS and CDR2 YFSETQ. V was pared by 4 bases and J by 6 bases, with 11 bases between. This CDR3 has 13 residues. The CDR3 loop is CASSPEGGNEQFF. The CDR3 region has the DNA TGCGCCAGCAGCCCGGAGGGCGGCAATGAGCAGTTCTTC.

The chain employs TRBV29-1 and TRBJ2-5; D might be TRBD2 (5 bases). Germline CDR1 is SQVTM and CDR2 is ANQGSEA. The ends were cut back, 3 bases at V and 4 bases at J, with 9 bases in the middle. The CDR3 extends over 12 amino acids. The CDR3 sequence: CSVDRGTETQYF. In DNA form, the CDR3 reads TGCAGCGTTGACCGGGGTACAGAGACCCAGTACTTC.

This clone came up many times. This rearrangement joins TRBV2 to TRBJ2-1; 16 bases align to TRBD2. CDR1 and CDR2 (germline): SNHLY, FYNNEI. This CDR3 contains 15 residues. J was trimmed by 9 bases and V by 5 bases; bases with no gene match: 4. CDR3 nucleotide sequence: TGTGCCAGCAGTTGGGGACTAGCGGGAGGGGGTGAGCAGTTCTTC. Amino acid sequence: CASSWGLAGGGEQFF.

The J gene is TRBJ2-1, the V gene TRBV19; 7 bases map to TRBD2. CDR1 and CDR2 from the germline V gene are LNHDA and SQIVND (reference sequence). V lost 4 bases, J lost 3 bases, and 12 bases stayed unmatched. The CDR3 has 17 residues. The CDR3 DNA reads TGTGCCAGTAGTACCCACCTGGGGGGAGGGAACTACAATGAGCAGTTCTTC. It yields the protein CASSTHLGGGNYNEQFF.